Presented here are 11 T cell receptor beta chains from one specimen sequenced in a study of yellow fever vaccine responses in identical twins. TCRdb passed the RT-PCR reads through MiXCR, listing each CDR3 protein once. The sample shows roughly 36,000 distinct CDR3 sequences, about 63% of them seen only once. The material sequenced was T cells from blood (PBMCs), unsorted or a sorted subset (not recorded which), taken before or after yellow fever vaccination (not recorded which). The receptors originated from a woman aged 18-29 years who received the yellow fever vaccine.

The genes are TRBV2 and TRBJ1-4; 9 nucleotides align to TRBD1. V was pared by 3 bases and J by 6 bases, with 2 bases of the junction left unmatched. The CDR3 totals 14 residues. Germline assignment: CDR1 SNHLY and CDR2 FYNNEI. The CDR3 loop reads CASSEDRGYEKLFF. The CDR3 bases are TGTGCCAGCAGTGAGGACAGGGGCTATGAAAAACTGTTTTTT.

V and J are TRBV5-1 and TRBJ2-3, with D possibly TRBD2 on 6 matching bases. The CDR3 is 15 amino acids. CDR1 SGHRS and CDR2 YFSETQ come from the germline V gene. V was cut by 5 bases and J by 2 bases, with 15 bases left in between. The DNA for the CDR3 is TGCGCCAGCAGAGTGGAGGGGAGATCCACAGATACGCAGTATTTT. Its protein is CASRVEGRSTDTQYF.

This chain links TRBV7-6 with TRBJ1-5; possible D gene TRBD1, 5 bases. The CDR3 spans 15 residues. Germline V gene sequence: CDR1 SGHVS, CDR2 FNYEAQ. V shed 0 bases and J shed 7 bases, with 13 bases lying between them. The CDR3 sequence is CASSLAWGNGQPQHF. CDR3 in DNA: TGTGCCAGCAGCTTAGCATGGGGGAATGGCCAGCCCCAGCATTTT.

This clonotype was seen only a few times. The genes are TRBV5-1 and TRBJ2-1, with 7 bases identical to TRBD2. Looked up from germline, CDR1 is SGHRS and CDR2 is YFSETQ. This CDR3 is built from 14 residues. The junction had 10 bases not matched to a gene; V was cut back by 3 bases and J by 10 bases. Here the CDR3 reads CASSSSGGGYEQFF. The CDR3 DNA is TGCGCCAGCAGCTCTTCGGGGGGAGGATACGAGCAGTTCTTC.

CDR3 DNA sequence: TGTGCCAGCAGTCGACAGGGGGCCACCGGGGAGCTGTTTTTT. This translates into CASSRQGATGELFF. The chain carries TRBV12-3 or TRBV12-4 and TRBJ2-2, with TRBD1 matching over 10 bases. Trimming removed 5 bases from V and 4 bases from J; junction bases left unmatched: 1. CDR3 length equals 14 residues.

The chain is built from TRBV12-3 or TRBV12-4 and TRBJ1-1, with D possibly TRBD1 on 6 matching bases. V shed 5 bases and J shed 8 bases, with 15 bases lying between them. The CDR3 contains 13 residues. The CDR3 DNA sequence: TGTGCCAGCAGTACCGGGACACAAACCGAAGCTTTCTTT. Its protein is CASSTGTQTEAFF.

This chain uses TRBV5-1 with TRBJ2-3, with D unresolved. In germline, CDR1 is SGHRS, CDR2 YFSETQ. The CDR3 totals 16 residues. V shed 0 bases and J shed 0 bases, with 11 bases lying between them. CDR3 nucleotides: TGCGCCAGCAGCTTGGGGGCAGACACTAGCACAGATACGCAGTATTTT. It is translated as CASSLGADTSTDTQYF. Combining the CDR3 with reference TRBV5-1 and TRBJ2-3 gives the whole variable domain KAGVTQTPRYLIKTRGQQVTLSCSPISGHRSVSWYQQTPGQGLQFLFEYFSETQRNKGNFPGRFSGRQFSNSRSEMNVSTLELGDSALYLCASSLGADTSTDTQYFGPGTRLTVL.

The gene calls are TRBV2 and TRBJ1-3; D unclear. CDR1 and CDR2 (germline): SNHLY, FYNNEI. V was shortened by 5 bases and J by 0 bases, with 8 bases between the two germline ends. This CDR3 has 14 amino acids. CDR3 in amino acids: CASSFRGSGNTIYF. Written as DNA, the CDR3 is TGTGCCAGCAGTTTTCGGGGCTCTGGAAACACCATATATTTT. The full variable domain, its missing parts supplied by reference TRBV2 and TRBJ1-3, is EPEVTQTPSHQVTQMGQEVILRCVPISNHLYFYWYRQILGQKVEFLVSFYNNEISEKSEIFDDQFSVERPDGSNFTLKIRSTKLEDSAMYFCASSFRGSGNTIYFGEGSWLTVV.

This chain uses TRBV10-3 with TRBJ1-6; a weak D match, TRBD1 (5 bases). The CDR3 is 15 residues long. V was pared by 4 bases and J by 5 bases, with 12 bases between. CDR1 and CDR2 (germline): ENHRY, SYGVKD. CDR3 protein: CAISARDGDNSPLHF. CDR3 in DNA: TGTGCCATCAGTGCCCGGGACGGAGATAATTCACCCCTCCACTTT.

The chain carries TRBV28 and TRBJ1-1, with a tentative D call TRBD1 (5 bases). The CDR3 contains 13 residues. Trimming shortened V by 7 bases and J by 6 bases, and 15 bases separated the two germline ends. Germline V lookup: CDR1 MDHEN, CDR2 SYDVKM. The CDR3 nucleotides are TGTGCCAGCACTAGGGACCGGCTCGCTGAAGCTTTCTTT. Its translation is CASTRDRLAEAFF.

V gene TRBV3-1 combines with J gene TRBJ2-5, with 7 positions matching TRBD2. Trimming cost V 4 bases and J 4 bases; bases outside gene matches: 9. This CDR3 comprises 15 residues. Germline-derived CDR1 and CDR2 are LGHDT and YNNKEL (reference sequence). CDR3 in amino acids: CASSPRGGGGETQYF. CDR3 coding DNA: TGTGCCAGCAGCCCCCGCGGGGGAGGAGGAGAGACCCAGTACTTC.